These 30 T cell receptor beta chains were all obtained from the same sample, sequenced in a study of shared clonotypes between healthy human individuals. Here immunoSEQ multiplex PCR was the method, and the copy in TCRdb shows in-frame clones only, minus some. The repertoire holds around 2.1 million clones, with 90% to 95% as singletons. Cells designated naive CD8 were CD45RO-negative and were positively selected for CCR7, with terminally differentiated effector memory CD45RA+ cells excluded. The sequencing input was naive CD8+ T cells from PBMCs. The receptors come from a man aged 18 to 30 in good health. Some clones in this sample may be carry-over from other donors' samples.

The chain has TRBV4-2 and TRBJ1-2; D not certain. This CDR3 region has 12 residues. Germline V gives CDR1 LGHNA, CDR2 YNFKEQ. V dropped 0 bases and J dropped 3 bases, with 2 bases sitting between them. The chain's CDR3 is CASSQEHYGYTF. The CDR3 region has the DNA TGTGCCAGCAGCCAAGAGCACTATGGCTACACCTTC.

The V call is TRBV5-5, the J call TRBJ1-1; D is perhaps TRBD1 (5 bases). Germline V gives CDR1 SGHKS, CDR2 YYEKEE (reference sequence). V dropped 4 bases and J dropped 4 bases, with 17 bases sitting between them. The CDR3 consists of 15 residues. For the CDR3, the DNA is TGTGCCAGCAGCGAACGGCCGGGGCTGGGCACTGAAGCTTTCTTT. Translation gives CASSERPGLGTEAFF.

The chain combines TRBV19 with TRBJ1-1; D gene unclear. This CDR3 is built from 15 residues. Germline V gene lookup returns CDR1 LNHDA and CDR2 SQIVND (reference sequence). V lost 3 bases to trimming and J lost 1 base, with 12 bases between them. CDR3 sequence (DNA): TGTGCCAGTAGTATTGGAGACGGAACGAACACTGAAGCTTTCTTT. Residues: CASSIGDGTNTEAFF.

The chain has TRBV27 and TRBJ2-3; D unclear. Germline V gene data show CDR1 as MNHEY and CDR2 as SMNVEV (reference sequence). The CDR3 loop spans 14 amino acids. The V end was cut by 1 base, the J end by 2 bases, with 7 bases between. CDR3 sequence: CASSLFGPTDTQYF. The CDR3 bases are TGTGCCAGCAGTTTATTTGGGCCCACAGATACGCAGTATTTT.

The chain combines TRBV28 with TRBJ2-1; D remains unclear. The germline V gene encodes CDR1 MDHEN and CDR2 SYDVKM. Trimming took 3 bases from V and 9 from J, leaving 12 bases between them. This CDR3 has 13 amino acids. This CDR3 is CASSFGRATEQFF. The CDR3 coding sequence is TGTGCCAGCAGTTTCGGAAGGGCCACTGAGCAGTTCTTC.

The CDR3 is CASSPGTSGTQETQYF. The CDR3 DNA sequence: TGTGCCAGCAGCCCTGGGACTAGCGGGACCCAAGAGACCCAGTACTTC. The rearrangement links TRBV7-9 to TRBJ2-5; TRBD2 aligns across 13 bases. The germline gives CDR1 SEHNR, CDR2 FQNEAQ (reference sequence). J was trimmed by 1 base and V by 5 bases; bases with no gene match: 4. This CDR3 has 16 residues. The whole variable domain, remainder taken from reference TRBV7-9 and TRBJ2-5, is DTGVSQNPRHKITKRGQNVTFRCDPISEHNRLYWYRQTLGQGPEFLTYFQNEAQLEKSRLLSDRFSAERPKGSFSTLEIQRTEQGDSAMYLCASSPGTSGTQETQYFGPGTRLLVL.

This chain joins TRBV4-1 and TRBJ1-3; D gene ambiguous. Trimming left V 1 base short and J 3 bases short, with 10 bases between. This CDR3 is built from 15 residues. The germline gives CDR1 MGHRA, CDR2 YSYEKL. CDR3 sequence reads: CASSQGEVGGNTIYF. The DNA of the CDR3 is TGCGCCAGCAGCCAAGGGGAAGTCGGTGGAAACACCATATATTTT.

The rearrangement links TRBV4-1 to TRBJ2-3; D assignment may be TRBD1 or TRBD2 (5 bases each). V was pared by 3 bases and J by 8 bases, with 9 bases between. Germline CDR1 MGHRA, CDR2 YSYEKL. The length of the CDR3 is 12 residues. For the CDR3, the DNA is TGCGCCAGCAGCCAGAGGGGCGGTACGCAGTATTTT. Its translation is CASSQRGGTQYF.

The CDR3, as DNA: TGTGCCAGCAGTTATAGGGACGAGGGGGAGCAGTACTTC. It translates to CASSYRDEGEQYF. This rearrangement joins TRBV6-5 to TRBJ2-7; D tentatively reads TRBD1 or TRBD2 (5 bases each). V lost 3 bases and J 7 bases, leaving 13 bases between the germline ends. This CDR3 contains 13 residues. The germline CDR1 and CDR2 sequences are MNHEY and SVGAGI.

The chain uses TRBV5-6 and TRBJ2-7, with a tentative D call TRBD2 (5 bases). This CDR3 comprises 13 residues. The germline V and J ends were trimmed by 3 bases and 0 bases, with 7 bases remaining between them. In germline, CDR1 is SGHDT, CDR2 YYEEEE. CDR3 sequence: CASSSEGSYEQYF. The CDR3 DNA follows: TGTGCCAGCAGCTCCGAGGGCTCCTACGAGCAGTACTTC.

The sample holds a few counts of this clone. The V gene is TRBV10-2, the J gene TRBJ2-7; D uncertain. Trimming pared 8 bases from V and 0 bases from J, leaving 11 bases between. The germline gives CDR1 WSHSY, CDR2 SAAADI. The CDR3 consists of 13 residues. The CDR3 DNA sequence: TGCGCCAGCGTGGGTCTGGGCTCCTACGAGCAGTACTTC. Translating gives CASVGLGSYEQYF.

This clone was picked up one time. Other DNA sequences within the sample encode an identical CDR3. V is TRBV11-2 and J is TRBJ1-2, with D perhaps TRBD1 (6 bases). Germline CDR1 is SGHAT and CDR2 is FQNNGV. The CDR3 covers 15 residues. V lost 0 bases and J lost 0, with 8 bases in between. CDR3 loop: CASSLDRTANYGYTF. The CDR3 region has the DNA TGTGCCAGCAGCTTAGACCGGACAGCTAACTATGGCTACACCTTC.

J is TRBJ2-5 and V is TRBV6-5; maybe TRBD2 (5 bases). Trimming cost V 7 bases and J 7 bases, with 16 bases left between them. CDR3 length: 13 amino acids. The V gene's germline CDR1 is MNHEY and CDR2 SVGAGI. CDR3 residues: CASMFPPRGTQYF. The CDR3 DNA sequence: TGTGCCAGCATGTTTCCCCCACGGGGGACCCAGTACTTC.

This chain links TRBV25-1 with TRBJ1-4, with D tentatively TRBD1 (6 bases). Trimming took 3 bases from V and 5 from J, leaving 10 bases between them. The CDR3 is made up of 14 amino acids. From germline, CDR1 is MGHDK and CDR2 SYGVNS. DNA of the CDR3: TGTGCCAGCAGTGAGTGGGGGGGCAATGAAAAACTGTTTTTT. Translating it yields CASSEWGGNEKLFF.

This sequence joins TRBV7-9 and TRBJ1-3; D remains unclear. The CDR3 totals 14 residues. Germline-derived CDR1 and CDR2 are SEHNR and FQNEAQ (reference sequence). Trimming pared 3 bases from V and 2 bases from J, leaving 8 bases between. CDR3 sequence: CASSFSGTGNTIYF. The CDR3 DNA sequence: TGTGCCAGCAGCTTCTCGGGGACTGGAAACACCATATATTTT.

The V and J genes are TRBV27 and TRBJ2-2, with 7 nucleotides matching TRBD1. V dropped 5 bases and J dropped 1; count of bases not matched to a gene: 7. Germline lookup yields CDR1 MNHEY and CDR2 SMNVEV (reference sequence). CDR3 length equals 16 residues. The CDR3 DNA is TGTGCCAGCAGTCCCCGGACAGGCAAGAACACCGGGGAGCTGTTTTTT. It translates to CASSPRTGKNTGELFF.

This sequence joins TRBV11-2 and TRBJ2-7, with D possibly called TRBD1 or TRBD2 (5 bases each). Germline values: CDR1 SGHAT, CDR2 FQNNGV. The V gene lost 6 bases and the J gene lost 2 bases, with 17 bases spanning the gap. This CDR3 spans 15 amino acids. In nucleotides, the CDR3 is TGTGCCAGCAGACAGCCTGGGACGGAAGCCTACGAGCAGTACTTC. Protein product: CASRQPGTEAYEQYF.

The V call is TRBV21-1, the J call TRBJ1-3. TRBV21-1 is a pseudogene segment. The CDR3 runs 17 residues. The CDR3 sequence is CASSRGLWEGPWGTIYF. CDR3 bases: TGTGCCAGCAGCAGAGGCCTTTGGGAGGGACCTTGGGGAACCATATATTTT.

This clone has a single count. At the DNA level, this CDR3 is encoded by other sequences in the same sample as well. The chain couples TRBV27 to TRBJ2-7; 8 nucleotides match TRBD1. J lost 4 bases, V lost 2 bases, and 4 bases had no gene match. The CDR3 contains 14 residues. The germline V gene encodes CDR1 MNHEY and CDR2 SMNVEV (reference sequence). As DNA, the CDR3 is TGTGCCAGCAGTTTACGGACAGGGCGGTACGAGCAGTACTTC. It encodes CASSLRTGRYEQYF.

The rearrangement joins TRBV7-9 to TRBJ2-1, with 16 bases fitting TRBD2. V lost 4 bases, J lost 7 bases, and 7 bases stayed unmatched. The CDR3 length is 17 residues. Germline CDR1 SEHNR, CDR2 FQNEAQ (reference sequence). In nucleotides, the CDR3 is TGTGCCAGCAGCTATTTCCCGGGACTAGCGGGGGGGAATGAGCAGTTCTTC. This codes for CASSYFPGLAGGNEQFF.

The rearrangement joins TRBV6-1 to TRBJ1-3; TRBD1 agrees at 7 bases. The CDR3 has 17 residues. From germline, CDR1 is MNHNS and CDR2 SASEGT. J was trimmed by 4 bases and V by 0 bases; bases with no gene match: 9. The DNA for the CDR3 is TGTGCCAGCAGTGAAGCGCGGCTACGACAGGGAGGAAACACCATATATTTT. It encodes CASSEARLRQGGNTIYF.

The CDR3 DNA reads TGTGCCAGCAGTGGGGGTTACTTCGACGAGCAGTACTTC. As protein: CASSGGYFDEQYF. The chain employs TRBV6-5 and TRBJ2-7; TRBD1 or TRBD2 may be the D gene (5 bases each). Germline V gene lookup returns CDR1 MNHEY and CDR2 SVGAGI. V shed 5 bases and J shed 5 bases, with 13 bases lying between them. The CDR3 runs 13 residues.

The chain is built from TRBV27 and TRBJ1-2; D is possibly TRBD1 (6 bases). The CDR3 is 17 amino acids. Trimming removed 5 bases at V and 6 bases at J, with 25 bases between. CDR1 MNHEY and CDR2 SMNVEV come from the germline V gene (reference sequence). CDR3: CASSQVGEYRVPDGYTF. CDR3 sequence (DNA): TGTGCCAGCAGTCAGGTTGGGGAGTACAGGGTGCCGGATGGCTACACCTTC.

The chain uses TRBV4-1 and TRBJ2-1; TRBD2 might be the D (5 bases). V dropped 0 bases and J dropped 0 bases, with 18 bases sitting between them. From germline, CDR1 is MGHRA and CDR2 YSYEKL. The CDR3 totals 19 residues. The CDR3 reads CASSQDTTGIRSSYNEQFF. The CDR3 DNA reads as TGCGCCAGCAGCCAAGATACGACGGGAATCAGGAGCTCCTACAATGAGCAGTTCTTC.

This chain connects TRBV5-1 to TRBJ2-7, with TRBD2 matching over 9 bases. V dropped 4 bases and J dropped 6; count of bases not matched to a gene: 8. The CDR3 spans 14 residues. CDR1 is SGHRS and CDR2 is YFSETQ in the germline V gene. CDR3 protein: CASSPGLAGLEQYF. The CDR3 DNA sequence: TGCGCCAGCAGCCCTGGGCTAGCGGGGCTCGAGCAGTACTTC.

The gene calls are TRBV2 and TRBJ2-2; 8 bases are a match to TRBD2. V shed 7 bases, J shed 7 bases, and the junction held 14 bases outside the gene matches. The CDR3 is 16 residues long. Germline V lookup: CDR1 SNHLY, CDR2 FYNNEI. The CDR3 spells CASTSGREGRSGELFF. In nucleotides, the CDR3 is TGTGCCAGCACGAGTGGACGGGAGGGCCGGAGCGGGGAGCTGTTTTTT.

The chain is built from TRBV11-2 and TRBJ2-1; D perhaps matches TRBD1 (6 bases). CDR3 length: 17 residues. CDR1 and CDR2 (germline): SGHAT, FQNNGV. V was shortened by 5 bases and J by 0 bases, with 17 bases between the two germline ends. The CDR3 DNA is TGTGCCAGCAGCCCCTTCTCAGCGGACAGCTCCTACAATGAGCAGTTCTTC. This gives the protein CASSPFSADSSYNEQFF. Variable domain in full (rest from reference TRBV11-2 and TRBJ2-1): EAGVAQSPRYKIIEKRQSVAFWCNPISGHATLYWYQQILGQGPKLLIQFQNNGVVDDSQLPKDRFSAERLKGVDSTLKIQPAKLEDSAVYLCASSPFSADSSYNEQFFGPGTRLTVL.

The rearrangement uses TRBV4-1 and TRBJ2-7; D is unresolved. The germline gives CDR1 MGHRA, CDR2 YSYEKL. Trimming cost V 0 bases and J 4 bases, with 13 bases left between them. There are 15 residues in the CDR3. Here the CDR3 DNA reads TGCGCCAGCAGCCAAGATCTCTCCCCTGGATACGAGCAGTACTTC. Protein sequence: CASSQDLSPGYEQYF.

The J gene is TRBJ1-5, the V gene TRBV6-5; no reliable D call. The CDR3 length is 15 residues. Trimming pared 0 bases from V and 3 bases from J, leaving 9 bases between. Germline CDR1 and CDR2: MNHEY and SVGAGI. The CDR3: CASSYSREVNQPQHF. CDR3 DNA: TGTGCCAGCAGTTACTCACGGGAGGTCAATCAGCCCCAGCATTTT.

The chain recombines TRBV2 with TRBJ2-5; 11 positions match TRBD2. The V and J ends lost 8 bases and 2 bases, in that order; junction bases with no gene match: 7. This CDR3 is 15 amino acids long. Per the germline V gene, CDR1 is SNHLY and CDR2 is FYNNEI. CDR3 sequence (DNA): TGTGCCAGCGGAGCCGGGACTAGCGGACAAGAGACCCAGTACTTC. Encoded protein: CASGAGTSGQETQYF.